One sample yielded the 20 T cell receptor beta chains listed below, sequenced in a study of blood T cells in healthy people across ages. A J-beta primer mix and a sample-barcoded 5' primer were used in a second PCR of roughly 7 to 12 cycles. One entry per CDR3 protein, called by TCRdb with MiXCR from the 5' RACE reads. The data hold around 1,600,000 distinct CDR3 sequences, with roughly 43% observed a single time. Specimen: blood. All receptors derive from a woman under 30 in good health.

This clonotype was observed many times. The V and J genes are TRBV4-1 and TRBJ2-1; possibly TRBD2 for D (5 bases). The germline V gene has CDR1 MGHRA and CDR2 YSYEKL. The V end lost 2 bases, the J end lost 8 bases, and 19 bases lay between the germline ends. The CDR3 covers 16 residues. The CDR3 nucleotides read TGCGCCAGCAGCCAAATAAATATTCTAGCTTACGATGAGCAGTTCTTC. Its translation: CASSQINILAYDEQFF.

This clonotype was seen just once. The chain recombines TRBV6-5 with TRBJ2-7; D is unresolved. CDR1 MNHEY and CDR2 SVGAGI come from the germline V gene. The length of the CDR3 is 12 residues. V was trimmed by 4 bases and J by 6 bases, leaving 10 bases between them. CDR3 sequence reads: CASSSGSVEQYF. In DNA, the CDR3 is TGTGCCAGCAGTTCGGGTTCGGTCGAGCAGTACTTC.

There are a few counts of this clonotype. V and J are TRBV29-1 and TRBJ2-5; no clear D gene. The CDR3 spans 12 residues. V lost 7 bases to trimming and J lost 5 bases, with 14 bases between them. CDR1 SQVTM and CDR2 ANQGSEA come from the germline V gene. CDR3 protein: CSEGDATETQYF. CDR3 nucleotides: TGCAGCGAAGGCGACGCAACGGAGACCCAGTACTTC.

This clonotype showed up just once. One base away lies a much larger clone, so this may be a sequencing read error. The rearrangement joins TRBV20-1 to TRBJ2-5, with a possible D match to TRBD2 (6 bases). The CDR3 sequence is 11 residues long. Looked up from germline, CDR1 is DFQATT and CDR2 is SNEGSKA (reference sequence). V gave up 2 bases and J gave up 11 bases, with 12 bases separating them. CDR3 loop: CSARRGGEQYF. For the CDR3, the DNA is TGCAGTGCTAGACGAGGCGGGGAGCAGTACTTC.

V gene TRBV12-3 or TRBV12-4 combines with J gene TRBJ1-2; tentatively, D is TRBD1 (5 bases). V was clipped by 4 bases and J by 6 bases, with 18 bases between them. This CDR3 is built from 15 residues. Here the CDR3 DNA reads TGTGCCAGCAGTTCACGCCCCGGGACTGCTAATGGCTACACCTTC. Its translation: CASSSRPGTANGYTF.

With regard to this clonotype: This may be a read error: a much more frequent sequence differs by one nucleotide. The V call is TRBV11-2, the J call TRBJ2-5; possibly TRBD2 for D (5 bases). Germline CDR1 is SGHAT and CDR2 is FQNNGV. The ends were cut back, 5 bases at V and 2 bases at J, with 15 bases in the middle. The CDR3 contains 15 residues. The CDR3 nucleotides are TGTGCCAGCAGCCAAGTACTCCGGGATCAAGAGACCCAGTACTTC. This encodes CASSQVLRDQETQYF.

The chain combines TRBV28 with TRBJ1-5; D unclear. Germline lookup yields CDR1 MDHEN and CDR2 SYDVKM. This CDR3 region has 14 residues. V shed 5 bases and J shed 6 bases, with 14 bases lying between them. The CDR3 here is CASSPTGLSQPQHF. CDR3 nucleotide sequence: TGTGCCAGCAGTCCCACGGGGTTGAGTCAGCCCCAGCATTTT.

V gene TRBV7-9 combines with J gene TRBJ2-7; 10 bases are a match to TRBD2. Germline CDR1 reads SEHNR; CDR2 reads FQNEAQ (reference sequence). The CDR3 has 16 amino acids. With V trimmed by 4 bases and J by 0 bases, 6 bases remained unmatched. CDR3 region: CASSSGLADSSYEQYF. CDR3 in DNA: TGTGCCAGCAGCTCCGGACTAGCGGACTCCTCCTACGAGCAGTACTTC.

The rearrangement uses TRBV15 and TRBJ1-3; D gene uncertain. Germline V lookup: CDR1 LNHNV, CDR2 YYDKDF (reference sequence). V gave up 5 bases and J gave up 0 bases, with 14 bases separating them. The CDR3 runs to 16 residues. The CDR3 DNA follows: TGTGCCACCAGCCCTAGGCGTCTTCGCTCTGGAAACACCATATATTTT. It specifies CATSPRRLRSGNTIYF.

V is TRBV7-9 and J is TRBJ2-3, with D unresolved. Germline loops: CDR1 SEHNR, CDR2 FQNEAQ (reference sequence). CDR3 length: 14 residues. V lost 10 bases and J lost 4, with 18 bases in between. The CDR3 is CATAAPSGADTQYF. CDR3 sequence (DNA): TGTGCCACCGCGGCCCCTAGTGGGGCAGATACGCAGTATTTT.

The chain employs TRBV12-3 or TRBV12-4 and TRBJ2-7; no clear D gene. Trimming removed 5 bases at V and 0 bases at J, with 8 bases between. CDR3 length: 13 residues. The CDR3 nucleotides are TGTGCCAGCAGTAGGCCGAACTCCTACGAGCAGTACTTC. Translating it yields CASSRPNSYEQYF.

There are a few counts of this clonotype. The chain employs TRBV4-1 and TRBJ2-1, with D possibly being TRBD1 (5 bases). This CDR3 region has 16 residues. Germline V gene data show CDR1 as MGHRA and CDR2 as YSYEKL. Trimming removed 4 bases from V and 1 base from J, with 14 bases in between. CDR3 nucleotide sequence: TGCGCCAGCAGCCCAACTCCAGGGTCGTCCTACAATGAGCAGTTCTTC. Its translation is CASSPTPGSSYNEQFF.

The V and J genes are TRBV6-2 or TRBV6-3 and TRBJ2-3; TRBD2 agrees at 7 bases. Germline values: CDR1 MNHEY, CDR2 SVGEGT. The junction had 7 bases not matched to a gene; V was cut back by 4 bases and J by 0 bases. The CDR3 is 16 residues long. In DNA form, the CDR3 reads TGTGCCAGCAGTTCCCGGACTAGGACTAGCACAGATACGCAGTATTTT. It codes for CASSSRTRTSTDTQYF.

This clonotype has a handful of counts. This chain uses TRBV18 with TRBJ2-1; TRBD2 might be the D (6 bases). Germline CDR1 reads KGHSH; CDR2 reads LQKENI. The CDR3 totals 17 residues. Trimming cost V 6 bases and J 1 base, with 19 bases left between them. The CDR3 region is CASSRSTRAFSYNEQFF. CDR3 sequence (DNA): TGTGCCAGCTCTCGATCGACTAGGGCTTTTTCCTACAATGAGCAGTTCTTC.

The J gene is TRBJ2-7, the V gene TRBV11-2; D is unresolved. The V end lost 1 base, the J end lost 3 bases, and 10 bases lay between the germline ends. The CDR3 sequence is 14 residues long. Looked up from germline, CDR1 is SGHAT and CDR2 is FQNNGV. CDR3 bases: TGTGCCAGCAGCTTAGGTTGGGGTCTCTACGAGCAGTACTTC. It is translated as CASSLGWGLYEQYF.

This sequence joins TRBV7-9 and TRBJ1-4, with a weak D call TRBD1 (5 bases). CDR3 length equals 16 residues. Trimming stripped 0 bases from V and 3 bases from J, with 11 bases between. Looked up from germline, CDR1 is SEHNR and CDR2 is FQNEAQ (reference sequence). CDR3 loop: CASSLAGPTSNEKLFF. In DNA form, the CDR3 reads TGTGCCAGCAGCTTAGCGGGACCGACGTCTAATGAAAAACTGTTTTTT.

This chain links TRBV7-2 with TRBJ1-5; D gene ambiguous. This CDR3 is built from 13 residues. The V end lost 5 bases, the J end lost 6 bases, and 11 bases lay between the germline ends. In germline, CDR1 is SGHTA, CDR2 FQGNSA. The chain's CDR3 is CASSPGVRQPQHF. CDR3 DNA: TGTGCCAGCAGCCCCGGGGTGCGTCAGCCCCAGCATTTT.

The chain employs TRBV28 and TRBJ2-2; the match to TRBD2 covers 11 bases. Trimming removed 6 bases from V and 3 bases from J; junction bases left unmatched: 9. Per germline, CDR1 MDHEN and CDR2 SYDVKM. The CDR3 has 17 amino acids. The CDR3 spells CASRPLAGGLDTGELFF. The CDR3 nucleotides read TGTGCCAGCAGGCCCCTAGCGGGAGGCCTCGACACCGGGGAGCTGTTTTTT.

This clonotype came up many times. The chain's CDR3 is CASSFSGYGYTF. In nucleotides, the CDR3 is TGTGCCAGCAGTTTTTCCGGGTATGGCTACACCTTC. This sequence joins TRBV12-3 or TRBV12-4 and TRBJ1-2, with D unclear. The CDR3 consists of 12 residues. Trimming took off 3 bases at V and 5 bases at J, with 7 bases between the two ends.

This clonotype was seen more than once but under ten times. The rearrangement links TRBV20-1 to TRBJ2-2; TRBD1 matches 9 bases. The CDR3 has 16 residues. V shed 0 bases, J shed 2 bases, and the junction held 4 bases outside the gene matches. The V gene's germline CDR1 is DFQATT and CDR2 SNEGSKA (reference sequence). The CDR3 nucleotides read TGCAGTGCTAGAGATGACAGGGGGTCAAACACCGGGGAGCTGTTTTTT. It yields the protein CSARDDRGSNTGELFF.